This TCR beta chain was profiled in a study of T cells of healthy individuals listed by TCRdb under 2018. The protocol used for the library was 5' RACE. The sequencing machine was an Illumina MiSeq. TCRdb reran the public reads through fastp at Q25 and MiXCR, keeping productive beta chains. Each entry is one CDR3 protein sequence, shown with its most common DNA and genes. In all, the sample holds around 79,000 distinct CDR3 sequences, and more than 5% of those were seen once. About 7.5% of the sample belongs to the ten largest clones. From a lookup of the germline V gene (reference sequence), CDR1 and CDR2 are SEHNR and FQNEAQ. V and J lose 1 base and 5 bases, and a span of 15 bases separates them. The CDR3 goes from the cysteine to the phenylalanine over 15 residues. The DNA shown is the 45-base CDR3, in frame from base 1. As concerns this clonotype: Its antigen specificity is not known. Base qualities are not provided; no much larger clone lies one nucleotide away.

The chain was built from TRBV7-9 and TRBJ2-7; the D region may be TRBD1 or TRBD2, each matching 5 bases equally. The sequence derives from a female donor in good health. The CDR3 protein: CASSLGPGTYDEQYF. The DNA reads TGTGCCAGCAGCTTAGGGCCCGGGACCTACGACGAGCAGTACTTC. The CDR3, completed at both ends by the reference TRBV7-9 and TRBJ2-7 genes, gives the full variable domain DTGVSQNPRHKITKRGQNVTFRCDPISEHNRLYWYRQTLGQGPEFLTYFQNEAQLEKSRLLSDRFSAERPKGSFSTLEIQRTEQGDSAMYLCASSLGPGTYDEQYFGPGTRLTVT.